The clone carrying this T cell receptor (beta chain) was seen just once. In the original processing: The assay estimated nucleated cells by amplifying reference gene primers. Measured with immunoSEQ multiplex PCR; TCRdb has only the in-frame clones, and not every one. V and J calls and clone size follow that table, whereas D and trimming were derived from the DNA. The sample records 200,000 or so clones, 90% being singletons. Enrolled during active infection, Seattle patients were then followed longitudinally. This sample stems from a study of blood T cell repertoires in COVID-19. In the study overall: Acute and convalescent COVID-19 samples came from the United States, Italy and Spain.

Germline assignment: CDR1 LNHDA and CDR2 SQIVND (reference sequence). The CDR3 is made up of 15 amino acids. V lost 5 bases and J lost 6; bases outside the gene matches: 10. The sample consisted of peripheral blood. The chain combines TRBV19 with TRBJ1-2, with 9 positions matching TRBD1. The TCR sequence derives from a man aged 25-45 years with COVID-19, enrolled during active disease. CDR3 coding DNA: TGTGCCAGTAGTCTCTCGGGACAGGGCATCAATGGCTACACCTTC. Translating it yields CASSLSGQGINGYTF.